These 14 T cell receptor beta chains originate from one sample sequenced in a study of blood T cells in healthy people across ages. A second PCR of roughly 6 to 12 cycles used a sample-barcoded 5' primer and a J-beta primer mix. TCRdb ran MiXCR on the 5' RACE reads and lists one entry per CDR3 protein. Of approximately 1.5 million distinct CDR3 sequences in the sample, approximately 42% were seen once. Sequenced material: blood. These receptors all stem from a young woman in good health.

This clonotype has a handful of counts. The rearrangement joins TRBV7-2 to TRBJ2-1; no definite D call. CDR3 size: 13 residues. Germline-derived CDR1 and CDR2 are SGHTA and FQGNSA. The V gene lost 4 bases and the J gene lost 8 bases, with 12 bases spanning the gap. The CDR3 protein is CASSSPLSHEQFF. CDR3 nucleotides: TGTGCCAGCAGCTCACCCTTGAGCCATGAGCAGTTCTTC.

Note on this clonotype: Germline is not matched at one junction end, which may reflect a read error. The CDR3 DNA reads TGTGCCAGCAGTTTCCAGGGTACGGCCAATGAGCGGTTCTTC. It yields the protein CASSFQGTANERFF. This chain connects TRBV12-3 or TRBV12-4 to TRBJ2-1; tentative D call: TRBD1 (5 bases). This CDR3 spans 14 amino acids.

This clonotype was seen more than once but under ten times. V is TRBV7-2 and J is TRBJ2-3; TRBD1 might be the D (5 bases). CDR3 length: 16 residues. The germline V gene has CDR1 SGHTA and CDR2 FQGNSA. V gave up 5 bases and J gave up 1 base, with 16 bases separating them. The CDR3 coding sequence is TGTGCCAGCAGCCGTAGCAGGGTGGATCGCACAGATACGCAGTATTTT. Amino acids: CASSRSRVDRTDTQYF.

The chain carries TRBV14 and TRBJ1-2, with 10 bases identical to TRBD1. After removal of 4 bases from V and 5 bases from J, the junction contained 10 bases not matched to a gene. CDR1 and CDR2 from the germline V gene are SGHDN and FVKESK. The CDR3 has 16 amino acids. For the CDR3, the DNA is TGTGCCAGCAGCCCCTTCCCGGGACAGGGGCCATATGGCTACACCTTC. This sequence encodes CASSPFPGQGPYGYTF.

The chain joins TRBV12-3 or TRBV12-4 to TRBJ2-3; the match to TRBD2 covers 7 bases. Trimming at V came to 8 bases and at J to 1 base, leaving 3 bases not matched to a gene. This CDR3 has 13 residues. CDR3: CASESGGTDTQYF. The CDR3 region has the DNA TGTGCCAGCGAAAGCGGGGGCACAGATACGCAGTATTTT.

The chain combines TRBV6-2 or TRBV6-3 with TRBJ2-1; 10 bases align to TRBD2. The CDR3 runs 18 residues. V trimming: 0 bases; J trimming: 8 bases; junction bases outside the gene matches: 13. Looked up from germline, CDR1 is MNHEY and CDR2 is SVGEGT. CDR3: CASSYSRQTGTSEDEQFF. The CDR3 DNA reads TGTGCCAGCAGTTACTCAAGGCAGACCGGGACTAGCGAAGATGAGCAGTTCTTC.

As regards this clonotype: The junction departs from the called germline gene at one end, perhaps through a read error. The CDR3: CASSPLMVNTETFF. The CDR3 bases are TGTGCCAGCAGTCCCCTTATGGTGAACACTGAAACTTTCTTT. The V call is TRBV27, the J call TRBJ1-1; D unresolved. CDR3 size: 14 residues. The germline V gene has CDR1 MNHEY and CDR2 SMNVEV (reference sequence).

This clonotype came up many times. The chain is built from TRBV7-2 and TRBJ1-1; TRBD1 agrees at 7 bases. The J segment lost 4 bases and the V segment lost 5 bases, leaving 16 bases of the junction unmatched. Germline V gene sequence: CDR1 SGHTA, CDR2 FQGNSA. This CDR3 spans 17 amino acids. The CDR3 region is CASSARDRPLVGTEAFF. The CDR3 DNA follows: TGTGCCAGCAGCGCCCGGGACAGACCCTTAGTGGGCACTGAAGCTTTCTTT. The complete variable domain, with remaining parts taken from reference TRBV7-2 and TRBJ1-1, reads GAGVSQSPSNKVTEKGKDVELRCDPISGHTALYWYRQSLGQGLEFLIYFQGNSAPDKSGLPSDRFSAERTGGSVSTLTIQRTQQEDSAVYLCASSARDRPLVGTEAFFGQGTRLTVV.

The V call is TRBV20-1, the J call TRBJ2-1; 7 positions match TRBD2. The CDR3 covers 12 residues. The V gene's germline CDR1 is DFQATT and CDR2 SNEGSKA (reference sequence). The V and J ends lost 3 bases and 8 bases, in that order; junction bases with no gene match: 4. CDR3 sequence reads: CSASWDYHEQFF. Here the CDR3 DNA reads TGCAGTGCTAGTTGGGACTATCATGAGCAGTTCTTC.

This chain uses TRBV20-1 with TRBJ2-5, with 7 bases lining up with TRBD2. The CDR3 is 13 amino acids. Germline assignment: CDR1 DFQATT and CDR2 SNEGSKA (reference sequence). V shed 5 bases and J 5 bases; nucleotides not matched to a gene: 8. CDR3 DNA: TGCAGTGCTTCCAAGCGGGGTCCGGAGACCCAGTACTTC. Amino acids: CSASKRGPETQYF.

This clonotype was counted a few times. The chain employs TRBV4-1 and TRBJ2-5, with unresolved D. Trimming pared 3 bases from V and 5 bases from J, leaving 16 bases between. CDR1 is MGHRA, CDR2 YSYEKL, per germline. The CDR3 is 15 residues long. CDR3 in amino acids: CASSQYGTGLETQYF. CDR3 sequence (DNA): TGCGCCAGCAGCCAGTATGGTACTGGTTTGGAGACCCAGTACTTC.

About this clonotype itself: One end of the junction is discordant with germline, which a read error may explain. The rearrangement links TRBV4-3 to TRBJ2-5; TRBD2 matches 9 bases. Germline V gives CDR1 LGHNA, CDR2 YSLEER. The CDR3 has 17 residues. The CDR3 bases are TGCGCCGGCAGCCAAGGGGCAGCGGGAGGATTAACGAATGAGCAGTACTTC. It is translated as CAGSQGAAGGLTNEQYF.

This chain connects TRBV9 to TRBJ2-1; 10 bases line up with TRBD2. The DNA end favors TRBJ2-7, so the J call may be wrong. The germline gives CDR1 SGDLS, CDR2 YYNGEE. This CDR3 is 18 amino acids long. The CDR3 here is CASTKKGSSGGNYNEQYF. The CDR3, as DNA: TGTGCCAGCACCAAAAAAGGGTCTAGCGGGGGCAACTACAATGAGCAGTACTTC.

This clonotype was seen only a few times. This chain joins TRBV6-1 and TRBJ2-1; D gene ambiguous. The CDR3 has 13 residues. Looked up from germline, CDR1 is MNHNS and CDR2 is SASEGT. Trimming took 7 bases from V and 0 from J, leaving 7 bases between them. The CDR3 region has the DNA TGTGCCAGCAATCCCGGCTCCTACAATGAGCAGTTCTTC. It translates to CASNPGSYNEQFF.